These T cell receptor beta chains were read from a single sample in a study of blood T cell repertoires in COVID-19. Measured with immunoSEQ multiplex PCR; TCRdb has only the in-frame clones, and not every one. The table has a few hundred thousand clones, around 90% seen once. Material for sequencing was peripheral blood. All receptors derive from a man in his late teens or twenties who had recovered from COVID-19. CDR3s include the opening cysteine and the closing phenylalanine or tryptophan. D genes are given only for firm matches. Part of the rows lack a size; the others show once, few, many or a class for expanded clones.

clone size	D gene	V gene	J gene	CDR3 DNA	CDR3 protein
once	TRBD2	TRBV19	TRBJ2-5	TGTGCCAGTAAGGCGGGGGTGCCCCAAGAGACCCAGTACTTC	CASKAGVPQETQYF
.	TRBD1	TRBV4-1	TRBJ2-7	TGCGCCAGCAGCCAGGGACAGGGGGCGCTGCGGGAGCAGTACTTC	CASSQGQGALREQYF
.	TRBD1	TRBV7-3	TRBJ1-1	TGTGCCAGCAGCCCTACTGCCGGGACAGGGGATGTAGCTTTCTTT	CASSPTAGTGDVAFF
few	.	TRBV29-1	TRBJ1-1	TGCAGCGTTGAAGAAGGGGCCATGAACACTGAAGCTTTCTTT	CSVEEGAMNTEAFF
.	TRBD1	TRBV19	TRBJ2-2	TGTGCCAGTAGTACCGGAGGGACAGGGAGACCCGGGGAGCTGTTTTTT	CASSTGGTGRPGELFF
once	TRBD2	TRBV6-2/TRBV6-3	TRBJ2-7	TGTGCCAGCAGTTACTCGAGGACTAGCGGGAGTTACGAGCAGTACTTC	CASSYSRTSGSYEQYF
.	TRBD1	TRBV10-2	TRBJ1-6	TGCGCCAGCAGTCCTGCAGGGGGCTTTCCTAATTCACCCCTCCACTTT	CASSPAGGFPNSPLHF
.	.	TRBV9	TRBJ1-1	TGTGCCAGCAGCGTAGGGAGTGGGACTGAAGCTTTCTTT	CASSVGSGTEAFF
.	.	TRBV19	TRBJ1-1	TGTGCCAGCTACTCGCCCCACGGGACTGAAGCTTTCTTT	CASYSPHGTEAFF
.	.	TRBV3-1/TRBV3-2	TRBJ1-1	TGTGCCAGCAGCCCCCGCGGCACTGAAGCTTTCTTT	CASSPRGTEAFF
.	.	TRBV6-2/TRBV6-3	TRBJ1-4	TGTGCCAGCAGTTACCCGGGACAACCGGGCGCATACGAAAAACTGTTTTTT	CASSYPGQPGAYEKLFF
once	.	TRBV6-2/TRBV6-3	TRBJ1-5	TGTGCCAGCAGTTACCTAGGGGCTCAGCCCCAGCATTTT	CASSYLGAQPQHF
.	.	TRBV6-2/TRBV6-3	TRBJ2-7	TGTGCCAGCAGTTATGGTTACAGCTCCTACGAGCAGTACTTC	CASSYGYSSYEQYF
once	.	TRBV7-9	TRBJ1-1	TGTGCCAGCAGCGCGGGACGGACAAACACTGAAGCTTTCTTT	CASSAGRTNTEAFF
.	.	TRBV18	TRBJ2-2	TGTGCCAGCTCACCATTCGGACAGTCTAACACCGGGGAGCTGTTTTTT	CASSPFGQSNTGELFF
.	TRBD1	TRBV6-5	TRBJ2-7	TGTGCCAGCAGCACCCCGAAAGGGACAGGGGACGAGCAGTACTTC	CASSTPKGTGDEQYF
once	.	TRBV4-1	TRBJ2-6	TGCGCCAGCGCCCGAAACGGGAACTCTGGGGCCAACGTCCTGACTTTC	CASARNGNSGANVLTF
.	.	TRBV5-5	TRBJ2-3	TGTGCCAGCAGCATGGAGGCAGGAAACCAAGATACGCAGTATTTT	CASSMEAGNQDTQYF
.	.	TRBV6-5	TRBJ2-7	TGTGCCAGCAGTTACTCAGGAGGCTCCTACGAGCAGTACTTC	CASSYSGGSYEQYF
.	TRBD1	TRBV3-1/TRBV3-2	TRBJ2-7	TGTGCCAGCAGCCACCTTACCGGGACAGTCTCCTACGAGCAGTACTTC	CASSHLTGTVSYEQYF
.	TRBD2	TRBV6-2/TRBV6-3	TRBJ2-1	TGTGCCAGCAGTTACCCCGGACTAGCGGGGTACAATGAGCAGTTCTTC	CASSYPGLAGYNEQFF
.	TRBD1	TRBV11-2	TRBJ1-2	TGTGCCAGCAGCTTAGAGGGACAGGGCCCCTATGGCTACACCTTC	CASSLEGQGPYGYTF
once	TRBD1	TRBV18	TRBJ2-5	TGTGCCAGCTCACCGGCGGGACAGGGGTTGGAGACCCAGTACTTC	CASSPAGQGLETQYF
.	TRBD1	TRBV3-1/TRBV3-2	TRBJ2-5	TGTGCCAGCAGCCCGGGACAGGGCCCGACCCAGTACTTC	CASSPGQGPTQYF
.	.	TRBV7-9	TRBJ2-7	TGTGCCAGCAGGTCGGACATTAGCTCCTACGAGCAGTACTTC	CASRSDISSYEQYF
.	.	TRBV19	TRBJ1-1	TGTGCCAGTAGTAGCCTCAGGGGCGTGAACACTGAAGCTTTCTTT	CASSSLRGVNTEAFF
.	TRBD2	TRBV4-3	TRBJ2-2	TGCGCCAGCAGCCAAGATAGCGGGGGGTTCACCGGGGAGCTGTTTTTT	CASSQDSGGFTGELFF
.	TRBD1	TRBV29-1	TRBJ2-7	TGCAGCTTTTGGACAGGGGAGTCCTCCGAGCAGTACTTC	CSFWTGESSEQYF
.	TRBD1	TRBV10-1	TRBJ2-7	TGCGCCAGCAGTGACACCAGGGGGCTTACTTGGGAGCAGTACTTC	CASSDTRGLTWEQYF
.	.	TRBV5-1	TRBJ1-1	TGCGCCAGCATTGCGGCCCCGAACACTGAAGCTTTCTTT	CASIAAPNTEAFF
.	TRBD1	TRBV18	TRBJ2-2	TGTGCCAGCTCACTGGGACAGCCCACCGGGGAGCTGTTTTTT	CASSLGQPTGELFF
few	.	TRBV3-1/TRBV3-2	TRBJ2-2	TGTGCCAGCAGCCAAGATCGGCCGGGAATCGGGGAGCTGTTTTTT	CASSQDRPGIGELFF
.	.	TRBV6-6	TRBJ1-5	TGTGCCAGCAGTCCAACTATTAATCCGGGACAAATGCTTCGGAATCGAAATCAGCCCCAGCATTTT	CASSPTINPGQMLRNRNQPQHF
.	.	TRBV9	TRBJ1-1	TGTGCCAGCAGCGAAGGACAGTTGAACACTGAAGCTTTCTTT	CASSEGQLNTEAFF
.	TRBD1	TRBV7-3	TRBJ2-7	TGTGCCAGCAGCTCGACTGGTGGGACAGGGCTTCACGAGCAGTACTTC	CASSSTGGTGLHEQYF
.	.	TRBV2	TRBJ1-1	TGTGCCAGCTCAGAGGGATGGGGCACTGAAGCTTTCTTT	CASSEGWGTEAFF
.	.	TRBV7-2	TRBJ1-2	TGTGCCAGCAGCCCACGGGTGGTAGGGGGGGCGCGTTATGGCTACACCTTC	CASSPRVVGGARYGYTF
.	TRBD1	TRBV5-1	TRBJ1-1	TGCGCCAGCAGCCCTATGACAGGGAGGACTGAAGCTTTCTTT	CASSPMTGRTEAFF
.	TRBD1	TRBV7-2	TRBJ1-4	TGTGCCAGCAGCCAAGACAGGGTAACTAATGAAAAACTGTTTTTT	CASSQDRVTNEKLFF
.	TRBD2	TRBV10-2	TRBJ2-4	TGCGCCAGCAGTGTAGCGGGAGAGGGGTGGGGCAAAAACATTCAGTACTTC	CASSVAGEGWGKNIQYF
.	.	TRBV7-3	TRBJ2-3	TGTGCCAGCAGCTTAGGCGGGCCAGATACGCAGTATTTT	CASSLGGPDTQYF
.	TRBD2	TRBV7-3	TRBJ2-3	TGTGCCAGCAGCCTCCGACTAGCGGGGCGCACAGATACGCAGTATTTT	CASSLRLAGRTDTQYF
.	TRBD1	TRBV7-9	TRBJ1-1	TGTGCCAGCAGCTCTCCGAGGACAGGGGGCTCGAGTACTGAAGCTTTCTTT	CASSSPRTGGSSTEAFF
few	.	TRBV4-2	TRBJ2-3	TGTGCCAGCAGCCAACAAACTAGCCTAAGCACAGATACGCAGTATTTT	CASSQQTSLSTDTQYF
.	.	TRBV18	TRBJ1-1	TGTGCCAGCTCACCATACGCAGGGGAAATGAACACTGAAGCTTTCTTT	CASSPYAGEMNTEAFF
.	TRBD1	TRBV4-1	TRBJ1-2	TGCGCCAGCAGCCAAGATCGGGACAGGACCTATGGCTACACCTTC	CASSQDRDRTYGYTF
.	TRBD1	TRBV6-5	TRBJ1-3	TGTGCCAGCAGTTATGGGACAGTTCAACCTGGAAACACCATATATTTT	CASSYGTVQPGNTIYF
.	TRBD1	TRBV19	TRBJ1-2	TGTGCCAGTGGCGGACAGGGCATTGGTAACTATGGCTACACCTTC	CASGGQGIGNYGYTF
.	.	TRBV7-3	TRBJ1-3	TGTGCCAGCAGCTCAGGATCCCACTCAGGAAACACCATATATTTT	CASSSGSHSGNTIYF
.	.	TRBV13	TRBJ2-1	TGTGCCAGCAGCTTAGAACCGGGCGAGGAGGATGAGCAGTTCTTC	CASSLEPGEEDEQFF
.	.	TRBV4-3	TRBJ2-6	TGCGCCAGCAGCCAAGATCCCGCCCCGGGAGGGGCCAACGTCCTGACTTTC	CASSQDPAPGGANVLTF
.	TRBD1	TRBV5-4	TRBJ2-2	TGTGCCAGCAGCTTGGGGGGGACAGGACAAAACACCGGGGAGCTGTTTTTT	CASSLGGTGQNTGELFF
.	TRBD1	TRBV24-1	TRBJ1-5	TGTGCCGCCGGAACAGGGGATCAGCCCCAGCATTTT	CAAGTGDQPQHF
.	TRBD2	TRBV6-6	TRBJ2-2	TGTGCCAGCAGTTTAGGACTAGCGGGAGGGCCCGGGGAGCTGTTTTTT	CASSLGLAGGPGELFF
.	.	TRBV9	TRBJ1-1	TGTGCCAGCAGCGTAGGTGGAGCGAACACTGAAGCTTTCTTT	CASSVGGANTEAFF
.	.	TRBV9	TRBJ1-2	TGTGCCAGGCGTAGCTACATGGCGTACCCTAGCTACACCTTC	CARRSYMAYPSYTF
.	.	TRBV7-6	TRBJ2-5	TGTGCCAGCAGCTTACCCTCAGGGGTTATGGAGACCCAGTACTTC	CASSLPSGVMETQYF
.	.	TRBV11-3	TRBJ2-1	TGTGCCAGCAGCTTAGTCAGCAATGAGCAGTTCTTC	CASSLVSNEQFF
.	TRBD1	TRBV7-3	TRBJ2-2	TGTGCCAGCAGCCAGACAGGGCCAGGCCCCGGGGAGCTGTTTTTT	CASSQTGPGPGELFF
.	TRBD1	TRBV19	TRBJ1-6	TGTGCCAGTAGTGTAACGAACAGGGGAGCAAATTCACCCCTCCACTTT	CASSVTNRGANSPLHF